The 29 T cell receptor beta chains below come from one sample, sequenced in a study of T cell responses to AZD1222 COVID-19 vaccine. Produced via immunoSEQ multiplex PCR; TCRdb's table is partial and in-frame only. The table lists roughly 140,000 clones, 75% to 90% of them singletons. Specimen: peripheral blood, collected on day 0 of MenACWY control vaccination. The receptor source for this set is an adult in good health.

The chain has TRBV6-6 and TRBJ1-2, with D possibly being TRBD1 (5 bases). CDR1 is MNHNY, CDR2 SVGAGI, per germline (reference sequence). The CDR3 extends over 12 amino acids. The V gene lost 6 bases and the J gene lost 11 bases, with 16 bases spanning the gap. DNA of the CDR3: TGTGCCAGCAGCCGGGACGGTGTACGGTACACCTTC. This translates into CASSRDGVRYTF.

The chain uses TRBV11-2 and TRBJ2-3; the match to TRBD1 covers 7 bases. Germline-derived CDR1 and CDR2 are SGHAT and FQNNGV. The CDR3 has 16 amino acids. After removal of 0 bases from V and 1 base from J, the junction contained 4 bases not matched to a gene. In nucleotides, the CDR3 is TGTGCCAGCAGCTTAGATGAGGGGGCCGGCACAGATACGCAGTATTTT. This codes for CASSLDEGAGTDTQYF.

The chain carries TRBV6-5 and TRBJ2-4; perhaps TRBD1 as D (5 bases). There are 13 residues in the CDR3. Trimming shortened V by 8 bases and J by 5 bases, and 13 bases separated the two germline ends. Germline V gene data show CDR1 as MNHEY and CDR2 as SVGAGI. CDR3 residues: CASGQGSENIQYF. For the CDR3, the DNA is TGTGCCAGCGGGCAGGGCTCTGAAAACATTCAGTACTTC.

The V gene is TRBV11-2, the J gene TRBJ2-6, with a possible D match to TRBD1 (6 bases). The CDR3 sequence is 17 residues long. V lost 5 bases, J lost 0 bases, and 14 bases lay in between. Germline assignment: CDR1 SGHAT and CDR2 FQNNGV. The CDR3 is CASSRVTGRSGANVLTF. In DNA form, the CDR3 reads TGTGCCAGCAGCAGGGTGACAGGCCGCTCTGGGGCCAACGTCCTGACTTTC.

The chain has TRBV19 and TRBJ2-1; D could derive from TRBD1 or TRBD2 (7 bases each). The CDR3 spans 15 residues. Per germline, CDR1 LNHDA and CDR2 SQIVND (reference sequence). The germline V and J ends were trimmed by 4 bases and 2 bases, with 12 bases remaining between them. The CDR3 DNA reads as TGTGCCAGTAGTAGCAGGGGGGGGGCCTACAATGAGCAGTTCTTC. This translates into CASSSRGGAYNEQFF.

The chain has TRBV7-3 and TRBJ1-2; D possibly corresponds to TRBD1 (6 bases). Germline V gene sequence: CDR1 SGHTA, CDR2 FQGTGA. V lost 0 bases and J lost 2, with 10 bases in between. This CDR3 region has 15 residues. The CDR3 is CASSLTATGNYGYTF. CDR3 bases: TGTGCCAGCAGCTTAACGGCTACAGGGAACTATGGCTACACCTTC.

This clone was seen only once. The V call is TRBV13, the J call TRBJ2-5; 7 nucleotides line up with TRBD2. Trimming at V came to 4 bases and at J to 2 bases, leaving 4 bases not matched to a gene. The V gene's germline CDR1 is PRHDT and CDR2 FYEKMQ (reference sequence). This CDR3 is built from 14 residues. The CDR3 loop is CASSSGLLQETQYF. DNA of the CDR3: TGTGCCAGCAGCTCGGGACTACTACAAGAGACCCAGTACTTC.

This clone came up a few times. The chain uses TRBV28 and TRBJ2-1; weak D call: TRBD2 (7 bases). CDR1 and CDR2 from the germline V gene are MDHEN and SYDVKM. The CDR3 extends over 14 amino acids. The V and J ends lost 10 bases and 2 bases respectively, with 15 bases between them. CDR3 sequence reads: CATRGLAAYNEQFF. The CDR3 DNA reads TGTGCCACTCGGGGGCTAGCGGCCTACAATGAGCAGTTCTTC. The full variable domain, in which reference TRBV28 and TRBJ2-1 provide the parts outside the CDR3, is DVKVTQSSRYLVKRTGEKVFLECVQDMDHENMFWYRQDPGLGLRLIYFSYDVKMKEKGDIPEGYSVSREKKERFSLILESASTNQTSMYLCATRGLAAYNEQFFGPGTRLTVL.

CDR3 amino acids: CASSYGAPGNETQYF. CDR3 DNA sequence: TGTGCCAGCAGTTACGGGGCCCCGGGGAATGAGACCCAGTACTTC. The rearrangement links TRBV6-5 to TRBJ2-5, with D perhaps assigned TRBD1 or TRBD2 (5 bases each). Trimming cost V 2 bases and J 5 bases, with 15 bases left between them. This CDR3 comprises 15 residues. In germline, CDR1 is MNHEY, CDR2 SVGAGI.

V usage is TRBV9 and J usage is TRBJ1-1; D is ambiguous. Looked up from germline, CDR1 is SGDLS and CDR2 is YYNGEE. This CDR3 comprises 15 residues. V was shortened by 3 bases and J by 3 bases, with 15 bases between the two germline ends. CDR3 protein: CASSGTSFGDTEAFF. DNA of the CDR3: TGTGCCAGCAGCGGGACTTCTTTTGGGGACACTGAAGCTTTCTTT.

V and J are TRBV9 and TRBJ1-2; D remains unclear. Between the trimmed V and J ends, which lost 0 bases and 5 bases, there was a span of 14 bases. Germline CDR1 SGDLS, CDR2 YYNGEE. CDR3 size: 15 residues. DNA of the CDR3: TGTGCCAGCAGCGTAGGTTACCCCCCGGGGTATGGCTACACCTTC. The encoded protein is CASSVGYPPGYGYTF.

Written as DNA, the CDR3 is TGTGCCAGCAGCCAAGGCGGGGGGGGAAAACTGTTTTTT. This translates into CASSQGGGGKLFF. V and J are TRBV3-1 (or the pseudogene TRBV3-2) and TRBJ1-4; D is perhaps TRBD1 (5 bases). Trimming pared 1 base from V and 10 bases from J, leaving 10 bases between. The CDR3 sequence is 13 residues long. The germline CDR1 and CDR2 sequences are LGHDT and YNNKEL (reference sequence).

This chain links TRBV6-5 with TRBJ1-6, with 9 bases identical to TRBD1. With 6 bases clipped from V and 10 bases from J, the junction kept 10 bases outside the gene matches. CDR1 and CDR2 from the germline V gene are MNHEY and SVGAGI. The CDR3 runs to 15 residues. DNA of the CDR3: TGTGCCAGCAGCCGACCGCCAGGGACAGGGTCACCCCTCCACTTT. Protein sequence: CASSRPPGTGSPLHF.

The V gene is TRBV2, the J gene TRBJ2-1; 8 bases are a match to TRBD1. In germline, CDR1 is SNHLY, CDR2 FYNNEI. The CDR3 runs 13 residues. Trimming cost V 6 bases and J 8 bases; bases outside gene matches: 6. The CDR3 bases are TGTGCCAGCAGCGGACAGGGCGGCGATGAGCAGTTCTTC. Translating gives CASSGQGGDEQFF. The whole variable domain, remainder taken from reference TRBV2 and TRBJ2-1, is EPEVTQTPSHQVTQMGQEVILRCVPISNHLYFYWYRQILGQKVEFLVSFYNNEISEKSEIFDDQFSVERPDGSNFTLKIRSTKLEDSAMYFCASSGQGGDEQFFGPGTRLTVL.

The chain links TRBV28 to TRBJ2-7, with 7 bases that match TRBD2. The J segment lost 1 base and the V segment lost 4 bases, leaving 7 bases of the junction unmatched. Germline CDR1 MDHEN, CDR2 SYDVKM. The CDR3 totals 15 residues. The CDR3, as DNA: TGTGCCAGCAGTTCCCGGACTAGTGGATCCTACGAGCAGTACGTC. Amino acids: CASSSRTSGSYEQYV.

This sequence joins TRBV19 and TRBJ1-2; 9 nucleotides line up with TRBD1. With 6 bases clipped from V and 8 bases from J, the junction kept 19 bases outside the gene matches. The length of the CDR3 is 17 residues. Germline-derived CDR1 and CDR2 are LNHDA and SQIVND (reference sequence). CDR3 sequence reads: CASSSQTGSGTGMGYTF. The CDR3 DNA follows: TGTGCCAGTAGCTCTCAAACGGGCTCCGGGACAGGGATGGGCTACACCTTC.

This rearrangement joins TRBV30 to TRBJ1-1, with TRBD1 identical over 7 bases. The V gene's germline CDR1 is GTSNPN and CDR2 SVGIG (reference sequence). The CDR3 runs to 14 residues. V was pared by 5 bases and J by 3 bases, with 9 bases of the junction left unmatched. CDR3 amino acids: CAWVKGGAYTEAFF. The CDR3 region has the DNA TGTGCCTGGGTCAAAGGGGGCGCATACACTGAAGCTTTCTTT.

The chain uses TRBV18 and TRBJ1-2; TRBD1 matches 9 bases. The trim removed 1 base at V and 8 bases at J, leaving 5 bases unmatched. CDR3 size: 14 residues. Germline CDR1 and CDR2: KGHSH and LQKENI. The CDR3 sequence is CASSPRTGVIGYTF. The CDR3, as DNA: TGTGCCAGCTCACCACGGACAGGGGTAATCGGCTACACCTTC.

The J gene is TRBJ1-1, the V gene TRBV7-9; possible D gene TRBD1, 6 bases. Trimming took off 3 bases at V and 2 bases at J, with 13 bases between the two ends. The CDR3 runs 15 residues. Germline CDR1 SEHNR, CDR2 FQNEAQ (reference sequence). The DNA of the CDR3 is TGTGCCAGCAGCTTCGGGACAATTATTAACACTGAAGCTTTCTTT. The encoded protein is CASSFGTIINTEAFF.

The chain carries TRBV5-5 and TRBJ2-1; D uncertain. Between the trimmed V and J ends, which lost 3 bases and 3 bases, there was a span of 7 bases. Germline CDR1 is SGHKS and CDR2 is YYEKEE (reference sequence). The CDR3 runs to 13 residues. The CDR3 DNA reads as TGTGCCAGCAGCTCTCAGATCTACAATGAGCAGTTCTTC. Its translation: CASSSQIYNEQFF.

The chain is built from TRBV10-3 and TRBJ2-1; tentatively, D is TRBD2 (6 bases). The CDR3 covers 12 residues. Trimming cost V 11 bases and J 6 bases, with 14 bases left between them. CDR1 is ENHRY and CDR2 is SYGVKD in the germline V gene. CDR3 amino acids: CAAGTLGNEQFF. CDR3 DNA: TGTGCCGCCGGGACTCTTGGCAATGAGCAGTTCTTC.

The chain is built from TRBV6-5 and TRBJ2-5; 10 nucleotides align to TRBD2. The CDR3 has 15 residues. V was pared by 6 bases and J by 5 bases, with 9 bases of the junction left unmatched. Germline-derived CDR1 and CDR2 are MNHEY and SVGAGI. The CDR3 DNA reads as TGTGCCAGCAGCGAGCGGGGGGGCATAGGGGAGACCCAGTACTTC. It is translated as CASSERGGIGETQYF.

CDR3 loop: CASSQSGHMSYEQYF. The DNA for the CDR3 is TGCGCCAGCAGCCAGTCGGGACACATGTCTTACGAGCAGTACTTC. The rearrangement uses TRBV4-1 and TRBJ2-7; maybe TRBD1 (6 bases). The germline V gene has CDR1 MGHRA and CDR2 YSYEKL. The CDR3 runs to 15 residues. Trimming took 3 bases from V and 4 from J, leaving 16 bases between them.

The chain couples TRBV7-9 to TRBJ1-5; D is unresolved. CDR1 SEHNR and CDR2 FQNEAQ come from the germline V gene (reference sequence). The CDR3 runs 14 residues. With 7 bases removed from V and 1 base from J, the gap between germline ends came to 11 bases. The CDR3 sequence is CASTPGYSNQPQHF. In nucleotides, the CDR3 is TGTGCCAGCACTCCGGGGTACAGCAATCAGCCCCAGCATTTT. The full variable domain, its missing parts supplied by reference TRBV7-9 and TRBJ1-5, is DTGVSQNPRHKITKRGQNVTFRCDPISEHNRLYWYRQTLGQGPEFLTYFQNEAQLEKSRLLSDRFSAERPKGSFSTLEIQRTEQGDSAMYLCASTPGYSNQPQHFGDGTRLSIL.

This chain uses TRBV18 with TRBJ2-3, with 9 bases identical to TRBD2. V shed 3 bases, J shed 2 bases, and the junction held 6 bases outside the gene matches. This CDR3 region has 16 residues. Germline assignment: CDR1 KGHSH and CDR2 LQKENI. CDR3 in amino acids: CASSPRTSADTDTQYF. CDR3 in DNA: TGTGCCAGCTCACCTCGGACTAGCGCCGACACAGATACGCAGTATTTT.

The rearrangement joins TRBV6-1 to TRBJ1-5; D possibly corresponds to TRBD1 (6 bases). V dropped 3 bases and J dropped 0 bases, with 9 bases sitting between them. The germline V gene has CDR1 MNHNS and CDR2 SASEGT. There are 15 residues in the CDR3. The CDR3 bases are TGTGCCAGCAGTGATGGGACATTTAGCAATCAGCCCCAGCATTTT. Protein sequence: CASSDGTFSNQPQHF.

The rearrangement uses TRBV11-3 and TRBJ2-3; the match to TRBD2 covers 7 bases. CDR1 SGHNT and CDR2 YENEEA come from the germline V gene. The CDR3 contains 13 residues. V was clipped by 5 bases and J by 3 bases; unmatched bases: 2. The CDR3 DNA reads TGTGCCAGCAGCACCGGGGGGACAGATACGCAGTATTTT. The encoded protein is CASSTGGTDTQYF.

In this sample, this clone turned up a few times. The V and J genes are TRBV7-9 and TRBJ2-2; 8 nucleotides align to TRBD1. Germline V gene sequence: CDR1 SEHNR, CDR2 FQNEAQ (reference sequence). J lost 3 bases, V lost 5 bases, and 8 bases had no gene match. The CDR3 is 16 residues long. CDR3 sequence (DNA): TGTGCCAGCAGCCCAAGGACAGGGAGTCACACCGGGGAGCTGTTTTTT. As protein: CASSPRTGSHTGELFF.

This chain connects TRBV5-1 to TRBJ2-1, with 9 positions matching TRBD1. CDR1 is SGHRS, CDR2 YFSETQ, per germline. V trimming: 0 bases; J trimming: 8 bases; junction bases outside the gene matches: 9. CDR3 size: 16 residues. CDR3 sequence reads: CASSLVTGQGIYEQFF. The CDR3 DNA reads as TGCGCCAGCAGCTTGGTGACGGGACAGGGTATCTATGAGCAGTTCTTC.